The 14 T cell receptor beta chains in this list originate from one sample, sequenced in a study of T cells in Graves' hyperthyroidism and ophthalmopathy. TCR beta CDR3 regions were amplified from RNA. A set of HTBI primers served as the primers for a first-round RT-PCR of the TCR CDR3. Via MiXCR, TCRdb re-called the multiplex PCR reads, giving one row per CDR3 protein. The sample lists 270,000 or so distinct CDR3 sequences; approximately 14% were seen once. Specimen: blood. The receptors derive from a woman aged 50 to 60 with Graves' hyperthyroidism that later progressed to Graves' ophthalmopathy.

This clonotype has ten or more counts. V and J are TRBV20-1 and TRBJ2-3, with TRBD2 matching over 8 bases. V dropped 6 bases and J dropped 1; count of bases not matched to a gene: 6. CDR1 and CDR2 from the germline V gene are DFQATT and SNEGSKA (reference sequence). The CDR3 totals 14 residues. CDR3: CSAPGAGGTDTQYF. The CDR3 coding sequence is TGCAGTGCCCCAGGAGCGGGAGGCACAGATACGCAGTATTTT.

This clonotype was found many times. The rearrangement uses TRBV10-2 and TRBJ2-7, with 7 positions matching TRBD1. Germline V gene lookup returns CDR1 WSHSY and CDR2 SAAADI. CDR3 length: 15 residues. V lost 8 bases, J lost 2 bases, and 12 bases stayed unmatched. Here the CDR3 reads CASSSWNRGAYEQYF. CDR3 DNA sequence: TGCGCCAGCTCGAGTTGGAACAGGGGAGCCTACGAGCAGTACTTC.

V and J are TRBV19 and TRBJ1-1, with D tentatively TRBD1 (5 bases). CDR1 LNHDA and CDR2 SQIVND come from the germline V gene (reference sequence). The V end was cut by 3 bases, the J end by 5 bases, with 16 bases between. This CDR3 has 15 amino acids. This CDR3 reads CASSMGLRGRTEAFF. CDR3 nucleotide sequence: TGTGCCAGTAGTATGGGCTTAAGGGGTAGGACTGAAGCTTTCTTT.

This clonotype was recorded many times. The chain is built from TRBV27 and TRBJ1-5; D is uncertain. The germline V and J ends were trimmed by 2 bases and 2 bases, with 7 bases remaining between them. The CDR3 consists of 14 residues. CDR1 MNHEY and CDR2 SMNVEV come from the germline V gene (reference sequence). DNA of the CDR3: TGTGCCAGCAGTTTACTCGGGGGCAATCAGCCCCAGCATTTT. Protein product: CASSLLGGNQPQHF.

This chain connects TRBV5-4 to TRBJ2-1; possible D gene TRBD2, 5 bases. Germline loops: CDR1 SGHNT, CDR2 YYREEE (reference sequence). V lost 4 bases and J lost 4, with 12 bases in between. The CDR3 is made up of 14 amino acids. For the CDR3, the DNA is TGTGCCAGCAGCATGGAACTAGATTACAATGAGCAGTTCTTC. This gives the protein CASSMELDYNEQFF.

This clonotype was seen at least ten times. This rearrangement joins TRBV27 to TRBJ1-2; tentative D call: TRBD1 (5 bases). V was pared by 5 bases and J by 8 bases, with 12 bases between. The CDR3 runs to 12 residues. Looked up from germline, CDR1 is MNHEY and CDR2 is SMNVEV (reference sequence). CDR3 amino acids: CASSPGWGGYTF. The CDR3 DNA reads TGTGCCAGCAGTCCAGGATGGGGCGGCTACACCTTC.

The table lists this clonotype with many counts. CDR3 protein: CASSLARPDGPAPQHF. DNA of the CDR3: TGTGCCAGCAGCTTAGCGCGGCCGGATGGACCTGCGCCCCAGCATTTT. The rearrangement joins TRBV7-8 to TRBJ1-5, with D uncertain. The CDR3 is made up of 16 amino acids. With 0 bases removed from V and 9 bases from J, the gap between germline ends came to 18 bases. The germline V gene has CDR1 SGHVS and CDR2 FQNEAQ.

This clonotype occurred many times. The rearrangement links TRBV5-1 to TRBJ1-1; 8 bases are a match to TRBD1. Germline V gives CDR1 SGHRS, CDR2 YFSETQ. V was clipped by 3 bases and J by 3 bases; unmatched bases: 4. The CDR3 has 14 amino acids. The CDR3 DNA follows: TGCGCCAGCAGCTATTCAGGGGGCGACACTGAAGCTTTCTTT. Amino acid sequence: CASSYSGGDTEAFF.

This clonotype showed up just a few times. The chain combines TRBV5-4 with TRBJ2-7; 7 bases fit TRBD2. From germline, CDR1 is SGHNT and CDR2 YYREEE (reference sequence). Germline trimming cut 4 bases from V and 5 bases from J; bases unmatched to any gene: 9. This CDR3 is built from 14 residues. CDR3 region: CASSQGLVGDEQYF. CDR3 coding DNA: TGTGCCAGCAGCCAAGGACTAGTCGGCGACGAGCAGTACTTC.

At least ten counts were recorded for this clonotype. The J gene is TRBJ1-5, the V gene TRBV2, with TRBD1 identical over 7 bases. The V and J ends lost 2 bases and 6 bases, in that order; junction bases with no gene match: 10. In germline, CDR1 is SNHLY, CDR2 FYNNEI. This CDR3 is 16 amino acids long. CDR3 protein: CASSERSAGGSQPQHF. In nucleotides, the CDR3 is TGTGCCAGCAGTGAACGATCGGCAGGGGGGAGTCAGCCCCAGCATTTT.

The chain has TRBV7-9 and TRBJ1-1; D is undetermined. Germline CDR1 reads SEHNR; CDR2 reads FQNEAQ (reference sequence). The V end lost 1 base, the J end lost 8 bases, and 8 bases lay between the germline ends. The CDR3 totals 12 residues. The CDR3 DNA reads as TGTGCCAGCAGCTTAGGGCCGCTCGAAGCTTTCTTT. This translates into CASSLGPLEAFF. The complete variable domain, with remaining parts taken from reference TRBV7-9 and TRBJ1-1, reads DTGVSQNPRHKITKRGQNVTFRCDPISEHNRLYWYRQTLGQGPEFLTYFQNEAQLEKSRLLSDRFSAERPKGSFSTLEIQRTEQGDSAMYLCASSLGPLEAFFGQGTRLTVV.

This clonotype was detected only a few times. The chain uses TRBV19 and TRBJ2-2; TRBD1 matches at 8 bases. Trimming took 7 bases from V and 3 from J; bases not matched to a gene: 7. The germline CDR1 and CDR2 sequences are LNHDA and SQIVND (reference sequence). This CDR3 region has 15 residues. The CDR3 sequence: CASTAGGFDTGELFF. Written as DNA, the CDR3 is TGTGCCAGTACGGCAGGGGGCTTTGACACCGGGGAGCTGTTTTTT.

The rearrangement joins TRBV25-1 to TRBJ2-2, with D hard to call. The V end lost 3 bases, the J end lost 3 bases, and 8 bases lay between the germline ends. This CDR3 has 14 amino acids. Germline V lookup: CDR1 MGHDK, CDR2 SYGVNS. Written as DNA, the CDR3 is TGTGCCAGCAGTGATCCTCTTCACACCGGGGAGCTGTTTTTT. Amino acids: CASSDPLHTGELFF.

This clonotype was observed many times. The V call is TRBV28, the J call TRBJ2-7; D uncertain. This CDR3 contains 14 residues. Germline V gene lookup returns CDR1 MDHEN and CDR2 SYDVKM. Trimming took off 2 bases at V and 5 bases at J, with 13 bases between the two ends. This CDR3 is CASSLLGFRNEQYF. The DNA for the CDR3 is TGTGCCAGCAGTTTACTCGGGTTTAGGAACGAGCAGTACTTC. Variable domain in full (rest from reference TRBV28 and TRBJ2-7): DVKVTQSSRYLVKRTGEKVFLECVQDMDHENMFWYRQDPGLGLRLIYFSYDVKMKEKGDIPEGYSVSREKKERFSLILESASTNQTSMYLCASSLLGFRNEQYFGPGTRLTVT.